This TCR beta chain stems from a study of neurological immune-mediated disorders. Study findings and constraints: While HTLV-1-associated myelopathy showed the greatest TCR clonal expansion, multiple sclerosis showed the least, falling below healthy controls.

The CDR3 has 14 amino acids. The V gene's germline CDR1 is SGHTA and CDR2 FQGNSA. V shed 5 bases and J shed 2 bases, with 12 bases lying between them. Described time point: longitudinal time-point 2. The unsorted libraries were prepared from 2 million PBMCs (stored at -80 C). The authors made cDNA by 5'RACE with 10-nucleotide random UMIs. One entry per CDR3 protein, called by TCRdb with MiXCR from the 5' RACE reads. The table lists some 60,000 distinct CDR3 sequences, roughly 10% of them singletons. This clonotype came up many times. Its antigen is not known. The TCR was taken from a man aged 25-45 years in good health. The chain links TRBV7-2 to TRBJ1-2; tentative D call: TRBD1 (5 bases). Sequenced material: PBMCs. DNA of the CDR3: TGTGCCAGCAGCGGGATGACAGCGAACTATGGCTACACCTTC. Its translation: CASSGMTANYGYTF.